The following is a TCR beta chain sequence with its context. Its antigen is not yet known. No base quality information exists; no much larger clone differs at one position. This sample was included in a study of identical twins (dated by TCRdb to 2016 to 2017). For context, the study as a whole: To test whether fetal clonotypes persist, this study deep-sequenced TCR alpha and beta repertoires from monozygotic twins, from unrelated adults of various ages, and from cord blood. Replicate twin experiments were performed at different times using different library preparation protocols to rule out contamination. General study outcomes and caveats: Invariant T cells such as MAIT and iNKT could partly confound zero-insertion analyses, though diverse VJ usage argued against this for most clonotypes. Because the same donors could not be followed over many years, the conclusions relied on cross-sectional statistical analysis. Abundant cord blood beta clonotypes had fewer insertions, young adult naive repertoires showed a similar but weaker trend, and memory repertoires showed no such trend. Out-of-frame TCR alpha sequences shared between twins showed an excess of low generation-probability sequences compared with coincidental sharing between unrelated individuals. Out-of-frame TCR alpha sharing in monozygotic twins was systematically underestimated by recombination models, whereas sharing between unrelated individuals was in agreement with the recombination models. A weaker excess of twin sharing was found in beta out-of-frame sequences because the signal-to-noise ratio was lowered by fewer shared sequences.

Every donor in the study was a healthy Caucasian. Three pairs of female monozygotic twins, all aged 18 to 29 years, were included in the twin cohort. Peripheral blood mononuclear cells were used as the source from which RNA for TCR libraries was isolated. The library was built by means of 5' RACE. For sequencing, an Illumina HiSeq 2000 was employed. Template switching introduced a universal primer binding site; the final cDNA contained a unique molecular identifier, enabling accurate counting of TCR cDNA molecules. First-strand cDNA for TCR alpha and beta chains was synthesized from specific primers in the conserved constant-segment region. To control for contamination, each cDNA library was double barcoded with a SMART-Mk sample barcode plus Illumina barcodes. TruSeq adapter sequences along with Illumina sample barcodes were introduced in two successive PCR steps. TCR alpha and beta cDNA libraries were sequenced on the Illumina HiSeq platform with custom primers. Processing in the source paper ran as follows. MiGEC was used to process raw reads and extract unique molecular identifiers, and MiXCR was used to find CDR3 positions. For each individual, recombination models were inferred using an EM algorithm with the repgenHMM and IGoR tools. The analysis of shared clonotypes was done with the tcR package in R, with sharing normalized by the product of cloneset sizes. To study raw recombination free of thymic and clonal selection effects, out-of-frame nonproductive sequences were analyzed. TCRdb's own reprocessing of the public reads used fastp at Q25 and MiXCR and kept productive beta chains. Under each unique CDR3 protein, matching rows form one entry showing the most common genes and DNA. It is TCRdb's table, rather than the study itself, that gives the V and J calls and clone size. A total of some 630,000 distinct CDR3 sequences appear in this sample, about 7% of them only once. The biggest ten clones account for approximately 1.5% of the sample.

The germline ends are 13 bases apart after V is trimmed by 3 bases and J by 3 bases. From its cysteine to its phenylalanine, the CDR3 spans 15 amino acids. Solely the CDR3 DNA is kept, with 45 bases framed from the first base. These records were also assigned to another study, of yellow fever vaccine responses in identical twins. From the second report: The authors reported that the T cell response to vaccination in identical twins appeared partly convergent and partly personalized. Focusing on identical twins, the study followed the T cell clones that responded to the vaccine, and did so with precision.

Sample: PBMCs. The V and J segments used are TRBV12-3 or TRBV12-4 and TRBJ2-3, with no confidently assigned D gene. The clonotype originates from a woman aged 18-29 years in good health. At the DNA level, the sequence is TGTGCCAGCAGTTTCCCCCAATTCGGAACAGATACGCAGTATTTT. Its amino acids are CASSFPQFGTDTQYF.